The 22 T cell receptor beta chains given below trace back to one sample, sequenced in a study of blood T cell repertoires in COVID-19 (dated by TCRdb to the early 2020s). Library prep was done by the immunoSEQ multiplex PCR assay. In TCRdb, the immuneACCESS table is reduced to in-frame sequences with V and J assigned. These tables do not hold every clone; where another copy was compared, an unresolved V gene accounts for under half, and the others remain unexplained. This sample gives roughly 32,000 clones in total; 90% to 95% of them show up just once. 0.92% of the sample is held by the ten biggest clonotypes. The sample comprised peripheral blood. The receptor source for this set is a male donor with active COVID-19.

The chain is built from TRBV4-1 and TRBJ1-1; D may be TRBD1 (5 bases). The CDR3 is 16 amino acids. With 1 base removed from V and 1 base from J, the gap between germline ends came to 13 bases. The V gene's germline CDR1 is MGHRA and CDR2 YSYEKL. The DNA of the CDR3 is TGCGCCAGCAGCCAAGTGGGTCGGGGGAGGAACACTGAAGCTTTCTTT. Protein sequence: CASSQVGRGRNTEAFF.

The chain employs TRBV11-3 and TRBJ2-3; D is perhaps TRBD2 (6 bases). Germline loops: CDR1 SGHNT, CDR2 YENEEA. Trimming shortened V by 1 base and J by 2 bases, and 10 bases separated the two germline ends. This CDR3 contains 15 residues. The CDR3 nucleotides are TGTGCCAGCAGCTTAGGGGGGGTGATCACAGATACGCAGTATTTT. Amino acid sequence: CASSLGGVITDTQYF.

The V gene is TRBV27, the J gene TRBJ1-2; TRBD1 might be the D (6 bases). This CDR3 contains 13 residues. Trimming took 3 bases from V and 8 from J, leaving 13 bases between them. Germline-derived CDR1 and CDR2 are MNHEY and SMNVEV (reference sequence). The CDR3 spells CASSLGGARGYTF. CDR3 bases: TGTGCCAGCAGTTTGGGGGGGGCGAGAGGCTACACCTTC.

This chain connects TRBV4-1 to TRBJ1-6; 8 bases agree with TRBD1. Germline-derived CDR1 and CDR2 are MGHRA and YSYEKL. The trim removed 3 bases at V and 7 bases at J, leaving 5 bases unmatched. The CDR3 is made up of 15 amino acids. CDR3 bases: TGCGCCAGCAGCCAGCCGACAGGGGTAAATTCACCCCTCCACTTT. This encodes CASSQPTGVNSPLHF.

The rearrangement uses TRBV5-1 and TRBJ2-7; TRBD1 matches at 7 bases. Germline lookup yields CDR1 SGHRS and CDR2 YFSETQ. Unmatched junction bases numbered 5, after V lost 5 bases and J lost 0 bases. This CDR3 is built from 14 residues. The CDR3 DNA reads as TGCGCCAGCAGAACAGGGGTCCCCTCCTACGAGCAGTACTTC. Translating gives CASRTGVPSYEQYF.

This chain connects TRBV5-1 to TRBJ1-5; D gene ambiguous. The V and J ends lost 2 bases and 4 bases respectively, with 13 bases between them. Germline values: CDR1 SGHRS, CDR2 YFSETQ. The CDR3 consists of 15 residues. CDR3 nucleotides: TGCGCCAGCAGCTTCGGTGGGGAGTCGAATCAGCCCCAGCATTTT. Residues: CASSFGGESNQPQHF.

This clone occurred once. The chain recombines TRBV7-2 with TRBJ1-2; no reliable D call. Trimming cost V 1 base and J 4 bases, with 13 bases left between them. The length of the CDR3 is 15 residues. Germline-derived CDR1 and CDR2 are SGHTA and FQGNSA. This CDR3 is CASSLVLRDTYGYTF. The CDR3 DNA reads TGTGCCAGCAGCTTAGTGCTTAGAGACACCTATGGCTACACCTTC. The variable domain in full, completed from reference TRBV7-2 and TRBJ1-2, reads GAGVSQSPSNKVTEKGKDVELRCDPISGHTALYWYRQSLGQGLEFLIYFQGNSAPDKSGLPSDRFSAERTGGSVSTLTIQRTQQEDSAVYLCASSLVLRDTYGYTFGSGTRLTVV.

The chain employs TRBV7-9 and TRBJ1-6, with TRBD1 identical over 9 bases. Per germline, CDR1 SEHNR and CDR2 FQNEAQ (reference sequence). Trimming took 5 bases from V and 7 from J; bases not matched to a gene: 3. The CDR3 covers 14 residues. The CDR3 DNA sequence: TGTGCCAGCAGCATAACAGGGGGCAATTCACCCCTCCACTTT. As protein: CASSITGGNSPLHF.

V usage is TRBV7-8 and J usage is TRBJ2-2; a possible D gene is TRBD1 (7 bases). Trimming cost V 5 bases and J 3 bases, with 16 bases left between them. CDR1 is SGHVS, CDR2 FQNEAQ, per germline. The CDR3 covers 16 residues. As DNA, the CDR3 is TGTGCCAGCAGCCGCACGACCAGGGGGGACACCGGGGAGCTGTTTTTT. Translated, it gives CASSRTTRGDTGELFF.

J is TRBJ2-1 and V is TRBV6-4, with a possible D match to TRBD1 (7 bases). Germline values: CDR1 MRHNA, CDR2 SNTAGT. Deletions cut 3 bases from V and 8 bases from J, with 11 bases between. The CDR3 extends over 13 amino acids. The CDR3 DNA sequence: TGTGCCAGCAGTGATCAGGGGGGCTATGAGCAGTTCTTC. As protein: CASSDQGGYEQFF.

The V call is TRBV15, the J call TRBJ2-7, with a tentative D call TRBD2 (6 bases). V was trimmed by 3 bases and J by 4 bases, leaving 7 bases between them. The CDR3 totals 12 residues. Germline CDR1 is LNHNV and CDR2 is YYDKDF (reference sequence). CDR3 sequence: CATSREGYEQYF. DNA for the CDR3: TGTGCCACCAGCAGGGAGGGATACGAGCAGTACTTC. Full variable domain (rest looked up from reference TRBV15 and TRBJ2-7): DAMVIQNPRYQVTQFGKPVTLSCSQTLNHNVMYWYQQKSSQAPKLLFHYYDKDFNNEADTPDNFQSRRPNTSFCFLDIRSPGLGDTAMYLCATSREGYEQYFGPGTRLTVT.

Only one count was recorded for this clone. The chain joins TRBV20-1 to TRBJ2-5, with D tentatively TRBD2 (5 bases). With 3 bases removed from V and 5 bases from J, the gap between germline ends came to 16 bases. Germline CDR1 DFQATT, CDR2 SNEGSKA (reference sequence). The CDR3 sequence is 14 residues long. CDR3 DNA sequence: TGCAGTGCTAGTTGGGAGCTGGAATCGGAGACCCAGTACTTC. This gives the protein CSASWELESETQYF.

J is TRBJ2-7 and V is TRBV3-1 (or the pseudogene TRBV3-2); a weak D match, TRBD2 (5 bases). CDR1 and CDR2 from the germline V gene are LGHDT and YNNKEL (reference sequence). V lost 4 bases to trimming and J lost 7 bases, with 8 bases between them. The CDR3 is made up of 11 amino acids. As DNA, the CDR3 is TGTGCCAGCAGCCGCTCGGGAGAGCAGTACTTC. Amino acid sequence: CASSRSGEQYF.

The V gene is TRBV20-1, the J gene TRBJ1-2; 7 nucleotides line up with TRBD1. Germline V gene data show CDR1 as DFQATT and CDR2 as SNEGSKA (reference sequence). This CDR3 region has 14 residues. The J segment lost 0 bases and the V segment lost 4 bases, leaving 5 bases of the junction unmatched. The CDR3 region is CSANEGTANYGYTF. In DNA, the CDR3 is TGCAGTGCTAATGAAGGGACAGCTAACTATGGCTACACCTTC.

The chain links TRBV19 to TRBJ1-1; TRBD1 might be the D (5 bases). Trimming shortened V by 6 bases and J by 4 bases, and 21 bases separated the two germline ends. This CDR3 region has 16 residues. Germline assignment: CDR1 LNHDA and CDR2 SQIVND (reference sequence). The DNA of the CDR3 is TGTGCCAGTAGAGGAAGGGGTCTCTCATCGGGCACTGAAGCTTTCTTT. This encodes CASRGRGLSSGTEAFF.

The chain couples TRBV5-1 to TRBJ1-2; TRBD1 matches 7 bases. Germline-derived CDR1 and CDR2 are SGHRS and YFSETQ. The CDR3 is made up of 14 amino acids. J lost 5 bases, V lost 0 bases, and 4 bases had no gene match. CDR3 nucleotides: TGCGCCAGCAGCTTGGACGGGACAGCATATGGCTACACCTTC. Its translation: CASSLDGTAYGYTF.

The chain links TRBV11-2 to TRBJ2-2, with 9 nucleotides matching TRBD1. This CDR3 comprises 15 residues. The ends lost 3 bases at V and 4 bases at J; junction bases unmatched: 3. Germline CDR1 reads SGHAT; CDR2 reads FQNNGV. CDR3 loop: CASSFGTGSTGELFF. Written as DNA, the CDR3 is TGTGCCAGCAGCTTTGGGACAGGGTCCACCGGGGAGCTGTTTTTT.

The chain recombines TRBV27 with TRBJ1-5, with a tentative D call TRBD1 (6 bases). The CDR3 totals 14 residues. Germline V gene data show CDR1 as MNHEY and CDR2 as SMNVEV (reference sequence). The V and J ends lost 3 bases and 6 bases respectively, with 12 bases between them. The CDR3: CASSFSRGFQPQHF. The CDR3 DNA sequence: TGTGCCAGCAGTTTTAGCAGGGGCTTTCAGCCCCAGCATTTT.

The CDR3 protein is CASSPTGGNQPQHF. The CDR3 DNA reads as TGCGCCAGCAGCCCGACAGGGGGCAATCAGCCCCAGCATTTT. The chain has TRBV10-2 and TRBJ1-5; TRBD1 agrees at 8 bases. Unmatched junction bases numbered 3, after V lost 6 bases and J lost 2 bases. The CDR3 sequence is 14 residues long. Germline CDR1 WSHSY, CDR2 SAAADI.

This rearrangement joins TRBV7-2 to TRBJ2-5; a possible D gene is TRBD2 (5 bases). CDR3 length equals 15 residues. Germline V CDR1 and CDR2: SGHTA, FQGNSA. Trimming took 1 base from V and 2 from J, leaving 11 bases between them. The CDR3 DNA is TGTGCCAGCAGCTTAGAGTCTAGCCGTCAAGAGACCCAGTACTTC. This encodes CASSLESSRQETQYF. Supplemented by reference TRBV7-2 and TRBJ2-5, the full variable domain reads GAGVSQSPSNKVTEKGKDVELRCDPISGHTALYWYRQSLGQGLEFLIYFQGNSAPDKSGLPSDRFSAERTGGSVSTLTIQRTQQEDSAVYLCASSLESSRQETQYFGPGTRLLVL.

V is TRBV5-4 and J is TRBJ1-2; no reliable D call. CDR1 SGHNT and CDR2 YYREEE come from the germline V gene (reference sequence). V was shortened by 0 bases and J by 4 bases, with 10 bases between the two germline ends. This CDR3 is built from 14 residues. CDR3 nucleotide sequence: TGTGCCAGCAGCTTGGCCGTGGAGATCTATGGCTACACCTTC. Protein product: CASSLAVEIYGYTF.

This clone was counted once. This chain joins TRBV5-5 and TRBJ1-1, with D possibly TRBD1 on 6 matching bases. The germline V and J ends were trimmed by 5 bases and 2 bases, with 13 bases remaining between them. This CDR3 has 14 residues. The germline V gene has CDR1 SGHKS and CDR2 YYEKEE (reference sequence). The CDR3 DNA sequence: TGTGCCAGCAGTCGCTACAGGGTCAACACTGAAGCTTTCTTT. It specifies CASSRYRVNTEAFF.